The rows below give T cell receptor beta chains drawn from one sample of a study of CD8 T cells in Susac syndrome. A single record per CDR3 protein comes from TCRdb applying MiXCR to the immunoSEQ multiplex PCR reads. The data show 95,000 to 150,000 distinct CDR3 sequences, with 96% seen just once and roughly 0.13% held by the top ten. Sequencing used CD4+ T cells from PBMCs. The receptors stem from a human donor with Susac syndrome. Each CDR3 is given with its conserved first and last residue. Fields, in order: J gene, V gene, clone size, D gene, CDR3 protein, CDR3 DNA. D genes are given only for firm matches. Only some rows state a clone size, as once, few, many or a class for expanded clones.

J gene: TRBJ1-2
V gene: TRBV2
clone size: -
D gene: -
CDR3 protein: CASRESTYGYTF
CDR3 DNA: TGTGCCAGCAGGGAGAGTACCTATGGCTACACCTTC

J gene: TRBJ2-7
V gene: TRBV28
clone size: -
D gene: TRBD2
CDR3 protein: CASSYASGSLEQYF
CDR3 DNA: TGTGCCAGCAGTTATGCTAGCGGGAGCCTCGAGCAGTACTTC

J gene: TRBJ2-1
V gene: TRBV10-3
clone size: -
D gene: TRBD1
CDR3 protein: CAISVDRDLNEQFF
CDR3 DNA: TGTGCCATCAGTGTCGACAGGGATCTCAATGAGCAGTTCTTC

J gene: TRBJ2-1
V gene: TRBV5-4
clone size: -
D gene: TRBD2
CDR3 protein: CASSPSRTSSYNEQFF
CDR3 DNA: TGTGCCAGCAGCCCCAGTAGGACTAGCTCCTACAATGAGCAGTTCTTC

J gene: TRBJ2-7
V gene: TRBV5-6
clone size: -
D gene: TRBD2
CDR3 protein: CASSLRSGTSGGKGYF
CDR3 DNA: TGTGCCAGCAGCTTGAGATCCGGGACTAGCGGGGGGAAGGGGTACTTC

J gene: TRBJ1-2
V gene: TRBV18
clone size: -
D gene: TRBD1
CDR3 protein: CASSPSGTVYGYTF
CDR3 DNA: TGTGCCAGCTCACCATCCGGGACAGTCTATGGCTACACCTTC

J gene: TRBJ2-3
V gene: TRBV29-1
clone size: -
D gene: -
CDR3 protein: CSVETDSFSTDTQYF
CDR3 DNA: TGCAGCGTTGAAACGGATAGCTTTAGCACAGATACGCAGTATTTT

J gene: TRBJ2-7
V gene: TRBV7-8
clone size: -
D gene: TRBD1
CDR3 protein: CASSPGQGAGYSTEQYF
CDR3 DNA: TGTGCCAGCAGCCCGGGACAGGGGGCCGGCTATTCTACGGAGCAGTACTTC

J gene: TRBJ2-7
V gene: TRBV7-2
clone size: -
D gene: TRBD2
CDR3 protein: CASSVSGTSSYEQYF
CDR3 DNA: TGTGCCAGCAGCGTCAGCGGGACGAGCTCCTACGAGCAGTACTTC

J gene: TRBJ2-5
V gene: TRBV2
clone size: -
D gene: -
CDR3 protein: CASSEEVKDQETQYF
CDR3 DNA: TGTGCCAGCAGTGAAGAGGTCAAGGACCAAGAGACCCAGTACTTC

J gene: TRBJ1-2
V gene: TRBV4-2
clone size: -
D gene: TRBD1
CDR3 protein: CASSREEGTVYTF
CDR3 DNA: TGTGCCAGCAGCCGCGAGGAAGGGACAGTCTACACCTTC

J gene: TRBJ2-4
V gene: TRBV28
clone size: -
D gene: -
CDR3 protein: CASSLSTAGPGQLAKNIQYF
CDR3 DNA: TGTGCCAGCAGTTTATCGACAGCTGGTCCGGGCCAACTAGCCAAAAACATTCAGTACTTC

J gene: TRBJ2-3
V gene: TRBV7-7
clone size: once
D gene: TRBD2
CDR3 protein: CASSFGGRQGDTQYF
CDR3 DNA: TGTGCTAGCAGCTTCGGCGGGAGGCAAGGAGATACGCAGTATTTT

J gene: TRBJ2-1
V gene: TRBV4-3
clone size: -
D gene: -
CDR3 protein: CASSQVLFPSYNEQFF
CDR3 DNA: TGCGCCAGCAGCCAGGTCCTATTCCCCTCCTACAATGAGCAGTTCTTC

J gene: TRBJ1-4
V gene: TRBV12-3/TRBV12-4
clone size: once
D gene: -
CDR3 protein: CASSFSRANEKLFF
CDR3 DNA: TGTGCCAGCAGTTTTAGCAGGGCTAATGAAAAACTGTTTTTT

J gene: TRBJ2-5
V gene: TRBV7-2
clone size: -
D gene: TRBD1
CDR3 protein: CASSPAGGQGRGTQYF
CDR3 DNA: TGTGCCAGCAGCCCAGCCGGGGGACAGGGCCGGGGGACCCAGTACTTC

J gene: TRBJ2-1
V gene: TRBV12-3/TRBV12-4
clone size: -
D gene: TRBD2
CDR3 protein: CASSGAGASGNEQFF
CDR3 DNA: TGTGCCAGCAGTGGGGCTGGGGCTAGCGGCAATGAGCAGTTCTTC

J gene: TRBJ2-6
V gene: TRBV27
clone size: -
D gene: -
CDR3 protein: CASKPRGGYGANVLTF
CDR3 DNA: TGTGCCAGCAAACCACGAGGGGGATACGGGGCCAACGTCCTGACTTTC

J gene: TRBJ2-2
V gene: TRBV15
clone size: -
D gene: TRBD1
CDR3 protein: CATSREDRTGELFF
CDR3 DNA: TGTGCCACCAGCAGAGAGGACAGGACCGGGGAGCTGTTTTTT

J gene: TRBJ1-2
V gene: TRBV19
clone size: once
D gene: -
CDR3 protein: CASSKASGGYTF
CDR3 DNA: TGTGCCAGTAGTAAGGCCTCGGGCGGCTACACCTTC

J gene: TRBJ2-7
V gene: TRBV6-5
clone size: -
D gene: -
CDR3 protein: CASSTTGNYEQYF
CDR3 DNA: TGTGCCAGCAGTACTACAGGGAACTACGAGCAGTACTTC

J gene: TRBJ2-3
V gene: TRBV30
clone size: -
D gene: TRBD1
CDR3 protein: CAWSRQGKYTDTQYF
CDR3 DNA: TGTGCCTGGAGTAGACAGGGAAAATACACAGATACGCAGTATTTT

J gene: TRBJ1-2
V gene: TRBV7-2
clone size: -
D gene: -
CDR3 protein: CASSVDGNNYGYTF
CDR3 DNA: TGTGCCAGCAGCGTGGACGGGAATAACTATGGCTACACCTTC

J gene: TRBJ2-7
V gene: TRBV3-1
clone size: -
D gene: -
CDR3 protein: CASSQERGFAGYEQYF
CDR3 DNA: TGTGCCAGCAGCCAAGAAAGGGGGTTTGCGGGCTACGAGCAGTACTTC

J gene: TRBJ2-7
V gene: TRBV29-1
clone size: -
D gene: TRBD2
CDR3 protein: CSALSGSSYEQYF
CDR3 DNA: TGCAGCGCCCTTAGCGGGAGCTCCTACGAGCAGTACTTC

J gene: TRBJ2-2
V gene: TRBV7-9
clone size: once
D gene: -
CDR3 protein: CASSLLVTGELFF
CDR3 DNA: TGTGCCAGCAGCTTATTGGTTACCGGGGAGCTGTTTTTT

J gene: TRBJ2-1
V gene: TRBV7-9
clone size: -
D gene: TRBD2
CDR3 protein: CASSSSGRALEQFF
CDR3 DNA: TGTGCCAGCAGCTCCTCCGGGAGGGCCTTGGAGCAGTTCTTC

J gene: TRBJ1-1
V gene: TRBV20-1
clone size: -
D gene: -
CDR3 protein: CSATPQDEAFF
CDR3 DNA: TGCAGTGCTACCCCTCAGGATGAAGCTTTCTTT

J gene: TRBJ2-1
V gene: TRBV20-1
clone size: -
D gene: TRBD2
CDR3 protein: CSAILERGSRPSLFYNEQFF
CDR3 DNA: TGCAGTGCTATCCTTGAGCGGGGGTCCCGACCTAGCTTATTCTACAATGAGCAGTTCTTC

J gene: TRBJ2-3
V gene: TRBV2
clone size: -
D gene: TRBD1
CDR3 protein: CASSGQGEAQYF
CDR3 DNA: TGTGCCAGCAGTGGACAGGGAGAGGCGCAGTATTTT

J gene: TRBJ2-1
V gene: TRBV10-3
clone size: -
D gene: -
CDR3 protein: CAITQTGNEQFF
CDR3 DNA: TGTGCCATCACCCAGACCGGCAATGAGCAGTTCTTC

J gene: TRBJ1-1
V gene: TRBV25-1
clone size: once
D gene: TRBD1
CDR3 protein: CASSNPGQGARAFF
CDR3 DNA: TGTGCCAGCAGTAACCCGGGACAGGGGGCGCGAGCTTTCTTT

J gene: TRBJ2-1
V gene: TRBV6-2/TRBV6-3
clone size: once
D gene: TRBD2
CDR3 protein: CASSPTSGRADEQFF
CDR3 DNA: TGTGCCAGCAGTCCTACTAGCGGGAGGGCCGATGAGCAGTTCTTC

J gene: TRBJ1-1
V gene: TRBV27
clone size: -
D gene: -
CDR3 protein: CASHLRGVTEAFF
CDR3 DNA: TGTGCCAGCCACCTCCGAGGGGTCACTGAAGCTTTCTTT

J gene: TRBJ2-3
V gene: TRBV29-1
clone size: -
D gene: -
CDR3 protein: CSVDPGADTQYF
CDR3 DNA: TGCAGCGTTGACCCCGGAGCAGATACGCAGTATTTT

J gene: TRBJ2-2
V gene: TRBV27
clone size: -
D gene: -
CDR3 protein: CASSTYLRGELFF
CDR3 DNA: TGTGCCAGCAGTACCTATCTACGTGGGGAGCTGTTTTTT

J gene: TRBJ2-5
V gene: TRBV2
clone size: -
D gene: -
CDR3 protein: CASSPNSQETQYF
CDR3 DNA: TGTGCCAGCAGCCCGAATTCCCAAGAGACCCAGTACTTC

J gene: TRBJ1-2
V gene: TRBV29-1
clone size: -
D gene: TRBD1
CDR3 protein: CSAEQGALDGYTF
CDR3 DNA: TGCAGCGCGGAACAGGGGGCCCTCGATGGCTACACCTTC

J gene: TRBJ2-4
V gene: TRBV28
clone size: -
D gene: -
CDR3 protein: CASSLPGENIQYF
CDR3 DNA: TGTGCCAGCAGTTTACCAGGGGAAAACATTCAGTACTTC

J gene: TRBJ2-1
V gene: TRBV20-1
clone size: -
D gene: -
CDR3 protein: CSAWYNEQFF
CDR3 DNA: TGCAGTGCTTGGTACAATGAGCAGTTCTTC

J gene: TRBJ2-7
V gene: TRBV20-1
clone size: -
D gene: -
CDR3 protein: CSARFGGYAYEQYF
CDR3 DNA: TGCAGTGCTAGATTTGGCGGCTATGCCTACGAGCAGTACTTC

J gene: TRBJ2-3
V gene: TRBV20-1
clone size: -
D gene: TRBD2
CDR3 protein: CSAPPAGSTDTQYF
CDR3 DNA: TGCAGTGCCCCCCCAGCGGGGAGCACAGATACGCAGTATTTT

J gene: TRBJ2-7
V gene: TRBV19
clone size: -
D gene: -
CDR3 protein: CASSMTRAGAYEQYF
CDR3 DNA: TGTGCCAGTAGTATGACGAGGGCAGGGGCCTACGAGCAGTACTTC

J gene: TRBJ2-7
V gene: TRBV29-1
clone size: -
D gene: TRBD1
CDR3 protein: CSLDRVIPYEQYF
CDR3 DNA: TGCAGCTTGGACAGGGTGATTCCCTACGAGCAGTACTTC

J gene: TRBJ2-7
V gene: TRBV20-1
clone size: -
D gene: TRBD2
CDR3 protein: CSASGTIPYEQYF
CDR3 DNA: TGCAGTGCTTCCGGGACTATCCCCTACGAGCAGTACTTC

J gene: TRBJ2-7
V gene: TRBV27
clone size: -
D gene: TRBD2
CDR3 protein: CASSLSGGLAAEQYF
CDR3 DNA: TGTGCCAGCAGTTTATCGGGGGGACTAGCGGCAGAGCAGTACTTC

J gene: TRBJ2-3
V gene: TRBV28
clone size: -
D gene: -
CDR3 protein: CASSLAAGWGDTQYF
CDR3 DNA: TGTGCCAGCAGTTTAGCGGCGGGATGGGGGGATACGCAGTATTTT